This record looks at one T cell receptor beta chain sequence and its context. Its antigen is not identified. TCR alpha and beta CDR3 regions were amplified from RNA using iRepertoire nested multiplex PCR. Tissue mRNA or PBMC total RNA, about 85-400 ng, went into one-step reverse transcription and amplification. TCRdb redid the calling of the multiplex PCR reads with MiXCR, one entry per CDR3 protein. The sample has about 180,000 distinct CDR3 sequences; 43% are singletons. The sample comes from a study of glioma-infiltrating T cells. Findings and caveats of the study: Tissue and blood shared very few CDR3 sequences. Gliomas, especially low-grade, showed above-expected tissue-blood divergence; non-neoplastic patients showed below.

The source of this sequence is a human donor with low-grade glioma or glioblastoma, undergoing nonglioma brain surgery, or in good health (not recorded which). Sequenced: glioma tissue, nonneoplastic brain tissue, or PBMCs (not recorded which).

The CDR3 DNA follows: TGCAGTGCTAGTAGGGGTAAGGATGGCTACACCTTC. It codes for CSASRGKDGYTF. This chain connects TRBV20-1 to TRBJ1-2; maybe TRBD1 (5 bases). Germline lookup yields CDR1 DFQATT and CDR2 SNEGSKA (reference sequence). V gave up 3 bases and J gave up 6 bases, with 11 bases separating them. This CDR3 region has 12 residues.